This passage covers 17 T cell receptor beta chains from one sample sequenced in a study of Ad26.COV2.S vaccination and SARS-CoV-2 variants. Treatment indicated: some 19 received Ad26.COV2.S at low or high dose, single or two shots; 5 received placebo; per-sample allocation not given. Each sample was drawn 63 days after the first injection (of vaccine or placebo). Method: immunoSEQ multiplex PCR; TCRdb's copy keeps in-frame clones and lacks some. The top ten hold 7% to 9.5% of the sample, which has some 370,000 clones, 83% seen once. Sequencing was performed on peripheral blood, taken in a trial of Ad26.COV2.S vaccine versus placebo. Every receptor here comes from a person between 18 and 59 years old who received the Ad26.COV2.S COVID-19 vaccine or a placebo.

V gene TRBV7-2 combines with J gene TRBJ2-7; 8 bases line up with TRBD1. The CDR3 is 15 residues long. After removal of 5 bases from V and 2 bases from J, the junction contained 8 bases not matched to a gene. Germline CDR1 is SGHTA and CDR2 is FQGNSA. The CDR3 sequence: CASSPRTGRAYEQYF. The CDR3 nucleotides are TGTGCCAGCAGCCCTAGGACAGGGCGGGCCTACGAGCAGTACTTC.

The count of this clone is one. The CDR3 spells CASSYRGREDNEQFF. CDR3 sequence (DNA): TGTGCCAGCAGTTACCGGGGGCGCGAAGACAATGAGCAGTTCTTC. V usage is TRBV6-2 or TRBV6-3 and J usage is TRBJ2-1, with D perhaps given as TRBD1 or TRBD2 (6 bases each). Trimming removed 2 bases at V and 5 bases at J, with 13 bases between. Germline CDR1 MNHEY, CDR2 SVGEGT. The CDR3 has 15 residues.

This chain connects TRBV9 to TRBJ1-1, with 10 nucleotides matching TRBD1. Per the germline V gene, CDR1 is SGDLS and CDR2 is YYNGEE. The CDR3 contains 15 residues. With V trimmed by 3 bases and J by 3 bases, 5 bases remained unmatched. CDR3 loop: CASSGQGAVDTEAFF. DNA for the CDR3: TGTGCCAGCAGCGGACAGGGGGCTGTTGACACTGAAGCTTTCTTT.

On this clone itself: This sample also contains other DNA sequences that code for the same CDR3. The chain carries TRBV7-9 and TRBJ1-5; no clear D gene. The CDR3 runs to 12 residues. Germline CDR1 and CDR2: SEHNR and FQNEAQ (reference sequence). Trimming stripped 1 base from V and 6 bases from J, with 4 bases between. CDR3 protein: CASSLGGQPQHF. The CDR3 region has the DNA TGTGCCAGCAGCTTAGGGGGTCAGCCCCAGCATTTT.

This clone was counted a single time. The chain recombines TRBV28 with TRBJ1-1; D may be TRBD1 (5 bases). Germline assignment: CDR1 MDHEN and CDR2 SYDVKM. The length of the CDR3 is 11 residues. The V gene lost 4 bases and the J gene lost 11 bases, with 11 bases spanning the gap. CDR3 protein: CASSSGGDAFF. CDR3 bases: TGTGCCAGCAGTTCCGGGGGTGATGCTTTCTTT.

This chain joins TRBV29-1 and TRBJ2-5; TRBD2 might be the D (5 bases). Germline assignment: CDR1 SQVTM and CDR2 ANQGSEA. The CDR3 has 12 residues. V was trimmed by 7 bases and J by 2 bases, leaving 11 bases between them. This CDR3 is CSAGLGQETQYF. The DNA of the CDR3 is TGCAGCGCAGGACTGGGACAAGAGACCCAGTACTTC.

The chain is built from TRBV29-1 and TRBJ2-7, with 12 bases that match TRBD2. Germline lookup yields CDR1 SQVTM and CDR2 ANQGSEA. Unmatched junction bases numbered 10, after V lost 6 bases and J lost 7 bases. CDR3 length: 14 amino acids. The CDR3 DNA reads TGCAGCGTCCGAGGTGGGACTAGCGGGTCTGAGCAGTACTTC. This sequence encodes CSVRGGTSGSEQYF.

The rearrangement links TRBV3-1 (or the pseudogene TRBV3-2) to TRBJ1-5; no firm D call. Trimming removed 1 base at V and 0 bases at J, with 4 bases between. The CDR3 is 14 amino acids. In germline, CDR1 is LGHDT, CDR2 YNNKEL (reference sequence). For the CDR3, the DNA is TGTGCCAGCAGCCAAGGTTTTAGCAATCAGCCCCAGCATTTT. Its protein product is CASSQGFSNQPQHF.

This clone was recorded only once. The chain has TRBV5-4 and TRBJ2-3, with 8 bases fitting TRBD2. J gave up 4 bases and V 0 bases, and 7 bases lay outside the gene matches. The CDR3 totals 16 residues. Looked up from germline, CDR1 is SGHNT and CDR2 is YYREEE (reference sequence). DNA of the CDR3: TGTGCCAGCAGCTTGGGGGGTAGCGGGGTTCCAGATACGCAGTATTTT. It encodes CASSLGGSGVPDTQYF. Full variable domain (remainder filled in from reference TRBV5-4 and TRBJ2-3): ETGVTQSPTHLIKTRGQQVTLRCSSQSGHNTVSWYQQALGQGPQFIFQYYREEENGRGNFPPRFSGLQFPNYSSELNVNALELDDSALYLCASSLGGSGVPDTQYFGPGTRLTVL.

This chain joins TRBV14 and TRBJ2-7; a weak D match, TRBD1 (6 bases). Germline CDR1 reads SGHDN; CDR2 reads FVKESK. V lost 4 bases and J 0 bases, leaving 10 bases between the germline ends. The CDR3 runs 14 residues. The CDR3 DNA reads TGTGCCAGCAGCCTCTGGACAGACTCCTACGAGCAGTACTTC. Translation: CASSLWTDSYEQYF. Looking up the rest from reference TRBV14 and TRBJ2-7 gives the full variable domain: EAGVTQFPSHSVIEKGQTVTLRCDPISGHDNLYWYRRVMGKEIKFLLHFVKESKQDESGMPNNRFLAERTGGTYSTLKVQPAELEDSGVYFCASSLWTDSYEQYFGPGTRLTVT.

This clone was observed once. This chain connects TRBV12-3 or TRBV12-4 to TRBJ1-3, with unresolved D. V was cut by 1 base and J by 7 bases, with 2 bases left in between. This CDR3 is 11 amino acids long. The CDR3 reads CASSLVNTIYF. CDR3 sequence (DNA): TGTGCCAGCAGTTTAGTGAACACCATATATTTT.

Comments on this clone: The sample has other DNA sequences that encode this CDR3 too. The chain recombines TRBV5-1 with TRBJ2-1, with 7 bases aligning to TRBD1. This CDR3 is built from 14 residues. V gave up 0 bases and J gave up 4 bases; unmatched junction bases: 1. CDR1 and CDR2 (germline): SGHRS, YFSETQ. As DNA, the CDR3 is TGCGCCAGCAGCTTGGGACAGGGTTACAATGAGCAGTTCTTC. Its translation is CASSLGQGYNEQFF.

The chain recombines TRBV5-1 with TRBJ1-1, with D unresolved. V dropped 0 bases and J dropped 0 bases, with 6 bases sitting between them. The CDR3 has 14 amino acids. Looked up from germline, CDR1 is SGHRS and CDR2 is YFSETQ. The CDR3 loop reads CASSLAQLNTEAFF. In DNA, the CDR3 is TGCGCCAGCAGCTTGGCTCAGCTGAACACTGAAGCTTTCTTT.

The CDR3 region is CASSQKGGPTGKKYF. CDR3 nucleotide sequence: TGTGCCAGCAGCCAGAAGGGGGGACCCACGGGAAAGAAGTACTTC. This chain uses TRBV5-6 with TRBJ2-7; tentatively, D is TRBD1 or TRBD2 (6 bases each). The CDR3 loop spans 15 amino acids. Deletions cut 4 bases from V and 11 bases from J, with 25 bases between. Germline assignment: CDR1 SGHDT and CDR2 YYEEEE.

The chain uses TRBV4-3 and TRBJ2-7; perhaps TRBD1 as D (5 bases). The CDR3 runs to 15 residues. Trimming removed 1 base from V and 0 bases from J, with 10 bases in between. From germline, CDR1 is LGHNA and CDR2 YSLEER. The CDR3 is CASSQGTGRSYEQYF. The DNA for the CDR3 is TGCGCCAGCAGCCAAGGAACAGGACGCTCCTACGAGCAGTACTTC.

This clone was found a few times. The chain carries TRBV27 and TRBJ1-1; the D gene is possibly TRBD1 (5 bases). Germline loops: CDR1 MNHEY, CDR2 SMNVEV (reference sequence). The CDR3 has 13 amino acids. Trimming pared 6 bases from V and 6 bases from J, leaving 14 bases between. In DNA form, the CDR3 reads TGTGCCAGCAGCCCCCGTAGGGACGCTGAAGCTTTCTTT. It encodes CASSPRRDAEAFF.

V is TRBV19 and J is TRBJ2-7; no clear D gene. In germline, CDR1 is LNHDA, CDR2 SQIVND (reference sequence). Trimming removed 5 bases at V and 6 bases at J, with 11 bases between. The CDR3 runs 12 residues. Here the CDR3 DNA reads TGTGCCAGTAGTGCCCATTGGTCCGAGCAGTACTTC. Translation: CASSAHWSEQYF. The full variable domain, completed using reference TRBV19 and TRBJ2-7, is DGGITQSPKYLFRKEGQNVTLSCEQNLNHDAMYWYRQDPGQGLRLIYYSQIVNDFQKGDIAEGYSVSREKKESFPLTVTSAQKNPTAFYLCASSAHWSEQYFGPGTRLTVT.